A selection of T cell receptor beta chains follows, all from one sample in a study of OX40 agonist ivuxolimab in advanced cancers. This table comes from immunoSEQ multiplex PCR, and its TCRdb copy is limited to in-frame clones, with some not included. The sample records about 48,000 clones, about 87% being singletons. The material sequenced was CD4+ or CD8+ T cells sorted from blood, taken in a trial of the OX40 agonist ivuxolimab. Receptor source: an adult with an advanced solid tumor such as melanoma, head and neck, liver or kidney cancer. CDR3s include the opening cysteine and the closing phenylalanine or tryptophan. D genes are given only for firm matches. A row's size may be missing; if present it is once, few, many or a size class.

J gene	clone size	V gene	D gene	CDR3 DNA	CDR3 protein
TRBJ1-5	NA	TRBV19	NA	TGTGCCAGTAGTGTTCTGATGGGGGCTCAGCCCCAGCATTTT	CASSVLMGAQPQHF
TRBJ2-2	NA	TRBV28	NA	TGTGCCAGCAGTTTCCCGGCGGGCCCGAGGTACACCGGGGAGCTGTTTTTT	CASSFPAGPRYTGELFF
TRBJ2-7	NA	TRBV27	NA	TGTGCCAGCAGGGGGGAACAGGGTGGGTTCTACGAGCAGTACTTC	CASRGEQGGFYEQYF
TRBJ2-5	NA	TRBV15	NA	TGTGCCACCAGCAGATCGGGGTACCAAGAGACCCAGTACTTC	CATSRSGYQETQYF
TRBJ1-5	NA	TRBV7-9	TRBD1	TGTGCCAGCAGCCACCAGGGGGGGTACAATCAGCCCCAGCATTTT	CASSHQGGYNQPQHF
TRBJ2-7	NA	TRBV5-1	TRBD1	TGCGCCAGCAGCTTGAGGCCGGGACAGGGAGGTTACGAGCAGTACTTC	CASSLRPGQGGYEQYF
TRBJ2-1	NA	TRBV6-5	NA	TGTGCCAGCAGTTACCGAGGCGGGGTCTACAATGAGCAGTTCTTC	CASSYRGGVYNEQFF
TRBJ1-1	NA	TRBV5-4	NA	TGTGCCAGCAGCCCCCTTATTACGGACACTGAAGCTTTCTTT	CASSPLITDTEAFF
TRBJ2-5	once	TRBV2	NA	TGTGCCAGCAGTGCGGGGGGCTTCCAAGAGACCCAGTACTTC	CASSAGGFQETQYF
TRBJ2-7	once	TRBV9	TRBD1	TGTGCCAGCAGCGCAACGGGACAGGGGGGCGACGAGCAGTACTTC	CASSATGQGGDEQYF
TRBJ2-7	NA	TRBV27	NA	TGTGCCAGCAGTTTTTCAGGGGCGGCCTACGAGCAGTACTTC	CASSFSGAAYEQYF
TRBJ2-4	NA	TRBV7-2	NA	TGTGCCAGCAGCTTGGACCACCATGACAGGGCCAAAAACATTCAGTACTTC	CASSLDHHDRAKNIQYF
TRBJ1-2	NA	TRBV6-1	NA	TGTGCCAGCAAGGAGACAGCCTACTATGGCTACACCTTC	CASKETAYYGYTF
TRBJ2-7	NA	TRBV6-5	NA	TGTGCCAGCAGTGGGGATAACTCCTACGAGCAGTACTTC	CASSGDNSYEQYF
TRBJ2-3	NA	TRBV2	TRBD1	TGTGCCAGCAGTGAAGCGCTTATTGGGACAGGGGACACAGATACGCAGTATTTT	CASSEALIGTGDTDTQYF
TRBJ2-4	NA	TRBV6-4	TRBD1	TGTGCCAGCAGGACACAGGGGGTCAAAAACATTCAGTACTTC	CASRTQGVKNIQYF
TRBJ2-3	NA	TRBV30	TRBD2	TGTGCCTGGACGGGAGGGGGGGCCAGCACAGATACGCAGTATTTT	CAWTGGGASTDTQYF
TRBJ1-1	NA	TRBV12-2	NA	TGTGCAAGTCGCTTTAGCCGAGCAGGGCACACTGAAGCTTTCTTT	CASRFSRAGHTEAFF
TRBJ2-1	NA	TRBV6-6	NA	TGTGCCAGCAGTTACAGCTTAAACAATGAGCAGTTCTTC	CASSYSLNNEQFF
TRBJ2-2	NA	TRBV5-6	NA	TGTGCCAGCAGCCTCGACAGGAACACCGGGGAGCTGTTTTTT	CASSLDRNTGELFF
TRBJ2-7	NA	TRBV28	NA	TGTGCCAGCAGTTCCCCAACAGGCTCCTACGAGCAGTACTTC	CASSSPTGSYEQYF
TRBJ2-3	NA	TRBV6-6	TRBD1	TGTGCCAGCAGTTACCCTGACAGGGCGACAGATACGCAGTATTTT	CASSYPDRATDTQYF
TRBJ2-7	NA	TRBV28	TRBD1	TGTGCCGCACAGCAAATAGGGGGCAGCGAGCAGTACTTC	CAAQQIGGSEQYF
TRBJ2-7	NA	TRBV27	NA	TGTGCCTCCAGCTGGGGGGCCCACTACGAGCAGTACTTC	CASSWGAHYEQYF
TRBJ2-3	NA	TRBV11-2	NA	TGTGCCAGCAGTCCGCTTATGGGACGGTCGGGCACAGATACGCAGTATTTT	CASSPLMGRSGTDTQYF
TRBJ2-7	NA	TRBV19	NA	TGTGCCAGTAGTATTGACGTTTCCTACGAGCAGTACTTC	CASSIDVSYEQYF
TRBJ2-7	once	TRBV4-1	NA	TGCGCCAGCAGCCCTCTTTGGCAGGCGGCCTACGAGCAGTACTTC	CASSPLWQAAYEQYF
TRBJ2-7	NA	TRBV9	TRBD2	TGTGCCAGCAGCGTAAGCGGGGGGGCCAACGAGCAGTACTTC	CASSVSGGANEQYF
TRBJ1-4	NA	TRBV9	NA	TGTGCCAGCCTCCAGAATGAAAAACTGTTTTTT	CASLQNEKLFF
TRBJ2-3	NA	TRBV7-2	NA	TGTGCCAGCAGCTCGCTTGCCATAAGCACAGATACGCAGTATTTT	CASSSLAISTDTQYF
TRBJ2-7	NA	TRBV27	TRBD2	TGTGCCAGCAGTTATGGGACTAGCGGCTACGAGCAGTACTTC	CASSYGTSGYEQYF
TRBJ1-1	once	TRBV5-6	NA	TGTGCCAGCAGCTCTTGGACAGCCTGGGTCACTGAAGCTTTCTTT	CASSSWTAWVTEAFF
TRBJ2-5	NA	TRBV6-5	TRBD1	TGTGCCAGCAGCCTAGGACAGGGAAGAGAGACCCAGTACTTC	CASSLGQGRETQYF
TRBJ2-2	NA	TRBV5-6	NA	TGTGCCAGCAGCTTGTGGGGCACCGGGGAGCTGTTTTTT	CASSLWGTGELFF
TRBJ2-3	NA	TRBV9	NA	TGTGCCAGCAGCGTAGGGCTAACGCAGTATTTT	CASSVGLTQYF
TRBJ2-3	NA	TRBV11-1	TRBD1	TGTGCCAGCAGCTTTCAAGACAGGGGTACAGATACGCAGTATTTT	CASSFQDRGTDTQYF
TRBJ2-7	NA	TRBV11-2	NA	TGTGCCAGCAGCTTAGATCCAGGGAGCGAGCAGTACTTC	CASSLDPGSEQYF
TRBJ1-1	NA	TRBV6-5	NA	TGTGCCAGCACTCTACAGGGCCCGAACACTGAAGCTTTCTTT	CASTLQGPNTEAFF
TRBJ2-4	NA	TRBV7-9	TRBD1	TGTGCCAGCAGCCCCCCTACAGGGGGCATAGGGAACATTCAGTACTTC	CASSPPTGGIGNIQYF
TRBJ2-3	NA	TRBV5-4	NA	TGTGCCAGCAGCTTGGGGTTAGGGCACTCCTACACAGATACGCAGTATTTT	CASSLGLGHSYTDTQYF
TRBJ2-3	once	TRBV5-6	NA	TGTGCCAGCAGCTCGGGGAGCACAGATACGCAGTATTTT	CASSSGSTDTQYF
TRBJ2-3	NA	TRBV2	NA	TGTGCCAGCAGACAGATCGCCCCCCAGGGCCTGGCAGATACGCAGTATTTT	CASRQIAPQGLADTQYF
TRBJ2-7	few	TRBV2	NA	TGTGCCAGCAGTGAATACGAGCAGTACTTC	CASSEYEQYF
TRBJ2-5	NA	TRBV6-1	NA	NA	CASSEDPLGTVETQYF
TRBJ2-1	NA	TRBV4-2	NA	TGTGCCAGCAGCCAAGATAGGAATGAGCAGTTCTTC	CASSQDRNEQFF
TRBJ1-2	NA	TRBV4-3	TRBD1	TGCGCCAGCAGCCAAGATTGGATCCAAGGGGGCAAGGACTATGGCTACACCTTC	CASSQDWIQGGKDYGYTF
TRBJ2-7	NA	TRBV4-2	NA	TGTGCCAGCAGCCCGGCAGTTGCCTACGAGCAGTACTTC	CASSPAVAYEQYF
TRBJ2-3	NA	TRBV28	NA	TGTGCCAGCAGTTTTCTCCAGGGTACAGATACGCAGTATTTT	CASSFLQGTDTQYF
TRBJ1-1	NA	TRBV7-9	NA	TGTGCCAGCAGCGTCTCGACTAACACTGAAGCTTTCTTT	CASSVSTNTEAFF
TRBJ2-1	NA	TRBV4-3	TRBD1	TGCGCCAGCAGCCTTGGAGAGGACAGGGGTAATGAGCAGTTCTTC	CASSLGEDRGNEQFF
TRBJ2-1	NA	TRBV5-6	NA	TGTGCCAGCAGCTTGACATGGGATGAGCAGTTCTTC	CASSLTWDEQFF
TRBJ1-6	NA	TRBV28	NA	TGTGCCAGCAGTTTATCCCAGGGGAGGGGAAGTTCACCCCTCCACTTT	CASSLSQGRGSSPLHF
TRBJ2-7	NA	TRBV7-8	TRBD1	TGTGCCAGCAGCCCTGGGACAGGAGACTACGAGCAGTACTTC	CASSPGTGDYEQYF
TRBJ1-1	NA	TRBV4-1	NA	TGCGCCAGCAGCCTCCGCACAGAGAACACTGAAGCTTTCTTT	CASSLRTENTEAFF